Below, 24 T cell receptor beta chains from the same sample are listed, as sequenced in a study of control samples from healthy donors and cancer patients. Repertoires were generated with immunoSEQ multiplex PCR, while TCRdb's copy carries only in-frame clones and drops some. The sample has some 410,000 clones; about 93% are singletons. Sequenced material: PBMCs. All receptors derive from a man aged 40-55 years with head and neck cancer.

The gene calls are TRBV19 and TRBJ1-1, with 10 nucleotides matching TRBD1. The CDR3 has 14 amino acids. With V trimmed by 2 bases and J by 4 bases, 1 base remained unmatched. The V gene's germline CDR1 is LNHDA and CDR2 SQIVND (reference sequence). The CDR3 DNA sequence: TGTGCCAGTAGTATAAGGGACAGGGGCACTGAAGCTTTCTTT. The encoded protein is CASSIRDRGTEAFF.

The chain employs TRBV7-9 and TRBJ2-7; D is unresolved. Germline assignment: CDR1 SEHNR and CDR2 FQNEAQ (reference sequence). CDR3 length equals 14 residues. The V end was cut by 5 bases, the J end by 2 bases, with 13 bases between. The CDR3, as DNA: TGTGCCAGCAGCCCCCCCCACTACACCTACGAGCAGTACTTC. This sequence encodes CASSPPHYTYEQYF.

J is TRBJ1-6 and V is TRBV7-9; 7 positions match TRBD1. Germline V gene lookup returns CDR1 SEHNR and CDR2 FQNEAQ (reference sequence). The junction had 2 bases not matched to a gene; V was cut back by 0 bases and J by 0 bases. The CDR3 totals 17 residues. CDR3 loop: CASSLAGDSSYNSPLHF. The CDR3 nucleotides are TGTGCCAGCAGCTTAGCCGGGGACAGCTCCTATAATTCACCCCTCCACTTT.

The chain has TRBV4-1 and TRBJ1-2, with 9 nucleotides matching TRBD1. This CDR3 has 15 amino acids. Germline trimming cut 1 base from V and 4 bases from J; bases unmatched to any gene: 4. Germline-derived CDR1 and CDR2 are MGHRA and YSYEKL. CDR3 DNA sequence: TGCGCCAGCAGCCAAGTAAGGGACAGGGCCTATGGCTACACCTTC. Translation gives CASSQVRDRAYGYTF.

The chain combines TRBV2 with TRBJ1-5, with a tentative D call TRBD1 (6 bases). Germline CDR1 reads SNHLY; CDR2 reads FYNNEI. The CDR3 is made up of 13 amino acids. Trimming took 7 bases from V and 6 from J, leaving 13 bases between them. The CDR3, as DNA: TGTGCCAGCACCCCCAGGGGAGGTCAGCCCCAGCATTTT. Protein: CASTPRGGQPQHF. The full variable domain, rest sourced from reference TRBV2 and TRBJ1-5, is EPEVTQTPSHQVTQMGQEVILRCVPISNHLYFYWYRQILGQKVEFLVSFYNNEISEKSEIFDDQFSVERPDGSNFTLKIRSTKLEDSAMYFCASTPRGGQPQHFGDGTRLSIL.

The rearrangement uses TRBV6-4 and TRBJ1-1; D is unresolved. Germline V gene lookup returns CDR1 MRHNA and CDR2 SNTAGT. The V end lost 6 bases, the J end lost 1 base, and 15 bases lay between the germline ends. The CDR3 consists of 15 residues. CDR3 bases: TGTGCCAGCAGAGCGAACCTCGGGAGGAACACTGAAGCTTTCTTT. It encodes CASRANLGRNTEAFF.

This chain links TRBV4-1 with TRBJ2-7; 7 positions match TRBD1. The CDR3 totals 16 residues. In germline, CDR1 is MGHRA, CDR2 YSYEKL. J lost 3 bases, V lost 1 base, and 9 bases had no gene match. The CDR3 DNA sequence: TGCGCCAGCAGCCAAGCGGGACAGCGAGGCCTCTACGAGCAGTACTTC. This encodes CASSQAGQRGLYEQYF.

The V and J genes are TRBV7-2 and TRBJ2-6; D is undetermined. V was pared by 6 bases and J by 1 base, with 7 bases between. The CDR3 totals 14 residues. CDR1 and CDR2 from the germline V gene are SGHTA and FQGNSA. DNA of the CDR3: TGTGCCAGCAGGTTCGCGTCTGGGGCCAACGTCCTGACTTTC. Protein product: CASRFASGANVLTF.

This clone has just one count. The rearrangement uses TRBV7-2 and TRBJ2-7, with unresolved D. Germline assignment: CDR1 SGHTA and CDR2 FQGNSA. This CDR3 is built from 15 residues. Trimming left V 6 bases short and J 0 bases short, with 15 bases between. DNA for the CDR3: TGTGCCAGCAGGTACGTCTCGGACGGCTCCTACGAGCAGTACTTC. Its translation is CASRYVSDGSYEQYF.

The chain is built from TRBV30 and TRBJ1-1, with TRBD1 matching over 10 bases. This CDR3 is built from 14 residues. From germline, CDR1 is GTSNPN and CDR2 SVGIG (reference sequence). V was pared by 3 bases and J by 10 bases, with 11 bases of the junction left unmatched. The CDR3 DNA reads as TGTGCCTGGAGGGCCGGGACAGGGGCTTTCGGAGCTTTCTTT. Protein product: CAWRAGTGAFGAFF.

This clone has just a few counts. This CDR3 is also generated by other DNA sequences in the sample. This sequence joins TRBV12-3 or TRBV12-4 and TRBJ1-5; D is undetermined. The CDR3 is made up of 11 amino acids. V was clipped by 3 bases and J by 5 bases, with 2 bases between them. DNA for the CDR3: TGTGCCAGCAGTTTGGATCAGCCCCAGCATTTT. Protein sequence: CASSLDQPQHF.

The chain joins TRBV9 to TRBJ2-5; D unresolved. Germline CDR1 is SGDLS and CDR2 is YYNGEE. The CDR3 consists of 16 residues. V was clipped by 5 bases and J by 6 bases, with 23 bases between them. CDR3 sequence (DNA): TGTGCCAGCAGTCTTTCTTCCACGACCAAGTCCCAGACCCAGTACTTC. As protein: CASSLSSTTKSQTQYF. Variable domain in full (rest from reference TRBV9 and TRBJ2-5): DSGVTQTPKHLITATGQRVTLRCSPRSGDLSVYWYQQSLDQGLQFLIQYYNGEERAKGNILERFSAQQFPDLHSELNLSSLELGDSALYFCASSLSSTTKSQTQYFGPGTRLLVL.

V and J are TRBV5-1 and TRBJ2-5; D remains ambiguous. Looked up from germline, CDR1 is SGHRS and CDR2 is YFSETQ. Between the trimmed V and J ends, which lost 4 bases and 5 bases, there was a span of 24 bases. The CDR3 contains 17 residues. DNA of the CDR3: TGCGCCAGCAGCACCTCCCCGTACCTACGGGCGAGGGAGACCCAGTACTTC. Its protein product is CASSTSPYLRARETQYF.

Of note for this clone: A much larger clone lies a single base off, so this may be a read error. The V call is TRBV5-1, the J call TRBJ1-2; 7 bases agree with TRBD1. The CDR3 length is 13 residues. The junction had 5 bases not matched to a gene; V was cut back by 2 bases and J by 7 bases. The germline V gene encodes CDR1 SGHRS and CDR2 YFSETQ. The chain's CDR3 is CASSLGQEGGYTF. CDR3 coding DNA: TGCGCCAGCAGCTTAGGACAGGAGGGTGGCTACACCTTC. The full variable domain, completed using reference TRBV5-1 and TRBJ1-2, is KAGVTQTPRYLIKTRGQQVTLSCSPISGHRSVSWYQQTPGQGLQFLFEYFSETQRNKGNFPGRFSGRQFSNSRSEMNVSTLELGDSALYLCASSLGQEGGYTFGSGTRLTVV.

The V and J genes are TRBV28 and TRBJ1-2; D may be TRBD1 (6 bases). The CDR3 runs to 12 residues. V lost 4 bases and J 6 bases, leaving 9 bases between the germline ends. The V gene's germline CDR1 is MDHEN and CDR2 SYDVKM. The CDR3 DNA is TGTGCCAGCAGTTCGGACAGAGATGGCTACACCTTC. It is translated as CASSSDRDGYTF.

The rearrangement joins TRBV5-1 to TRBJ2-5; the D gene is possibly TRBD2 (5 bases). Looked up from germline, CDR1 is SGHRS and CDR2 is YFSETQ. CDR3 length: 14 amino acids. V lost 1 base, J lost 0 bases, and 7 bases lay in between. CDR3 bases: TGCGCCAGCAGCTTGTGGCGGGACCAAGAGACCCAGTACTTC. It encodes CASSLWRDQETQYF.

Note on this clone: Within the sample, other DNA sequences also encode this same CDR3. The chain employs TRBV9 and TRBJ1-3; the D is unclear. V lost 0 bases, J lost 4 bases, and 5 bases lay in between. The germline gives CDR1 SGDLS, CDR2 YYNGEE. The CDR3 loop spans 13 amino acids. CDR3 region: CASSVEGGNTIYF. Written as DNA, the CDR3 is TGTGCCAGCAGCGTAGAGGGAGGAAACACCATATATTTT. Full variable domain (remainder filled in from reference TRBV9 and TRBJ1-3): DSGVTQTPKHLITATGQRVTLRCSPRSGDLSVYWYQQSLDQGLQFLIQYYNGEERAKGNILERFSAQQFPDLHSELNLSSLELGDSALYFCASSVEGGNTIYFGEGSWLTVV.

The V and J genes are TRBV4-1 and TRBJ2-1; D gene uncertain. CDR1 and CDR2 from the germline V gene are MGHRA and YSYEKL. The CDR3 is 13 residues long. V lost 1 base and J lost 6, with 7 bases in between. CDR3 protein: CASSQGLVNEQFF. For the CDR3, the DNA is TGCGCCAGCAGCCAAGGGCTAGTCAATGAGCAGTTCTTC.

The rearrangement uses TRBV27 and TRBJ1-1; D ambiguous. The V gene's germline CDR1 is MNHEY and CDR2 SMNVEV (reference sequence). CDR3 length equals 15 residues. The V end was cut by 4 bases, the J end by 1 base, with 13 bases between. CDR3 protein: CASSSAPGPNTEAFF. CDR3 nucleotide sequence: TGTGCCAGCAGTTCCGCCCCGGGCCCGAACACTGAAGCTTTCTTT.

The chain links TRBV15 to TRBJ2-5, with a possible D match to TRBD2 (7 bases). The CDR3 runs to 15 residues. The V end lost 0 bases, the J end lost 5 bases, and 13 bases lay between the germline ends. CDR1 LNHNV and CDR2 YYDKDF come from the germline V gene (reference sequence). The CDR3 is CATSRDGGRSETQYF. In DNA form, the CDR3 reads TGTGCCACCAGCAGAGACGGGGGGCGATCGGAGACCCAGTACTTC.

The genes are TRBV5-6 and TRBJ2-7; D remains unclear. V was pared by 4 bases and J by 4 bases, with 12 bases between. In germline, CDR1 is SGHDT, CDR2 YYEEEE. This CDR3 contains 13 residues. CDR3: CASSPGLLYEQYF. For the CDR3, the DNA is TGTGCCAGCAGCCCGGGCCTTTTATACGAGCAGTACTTC.

The J gene is TRBJ1-1, the V gene TRBV5-6; D is uncertain. The CDR3 length is 15 residues. V lost 4 bases and J lost 6, with 19 bases in between. The V gene's germline CDR1 is SGHDT and CDR2 YYEEEE. The CDR3 sequence: CASSAEGLRGPEAFF. CDR3 sequence (DNA): TGTGCCAGCAGCGCGGAAGGACTAAGAGGGCCTGAAGCTTTCTTT. The whole variable domain, filled in from reference TRBV5-6 and TRBJ1-1, reads DAGVTQSPTHLIKTRGQQVTLRCSPKSGHDTVSWYQQALGQGPQFIFQYYEEEERQRGNFPDRFSGHQFPNYSSELNVNALLLGDSALYLCASSAEGLRGPEAFFGQGTRLTVV.

The chain joins TRBV3-1 (or the pseudogene TRBV3-2) to TRBJ1-2, with 7 bases that match TRBD1. The V and J ends lost 2 bases and 3 bases, in that order; junction bases with no gene match: 3. The germline V gene has CDR1 LGHDT and CDR2 YNNKEL (reference sequence). This CDR3 is built from 14 residues. As DNA, the CDR3 is TGTGCCAGCAGCCAAATCACAGGGGACTATGGCTACACCTTC. Translated: CASSQITGDYGYTF.

V and J are TRBV7-2 and TRBJ2-3, with D maybe TRBD2 (5 bases). Germline-derived CDR1 and CDR2 are SGHTA and FQGNSA. The V end was cut by 3 bases, the J end by 5 bases, with 12 bases between. The CDR3 extends over 14 amino acids. The CDR3: CASSLTGFGDTQYF. The CDR3 bases are TGTGCCAGCAGCTTGACGGGGTTTGGAGATACGCAGTATTTT.